This TCR beta chain was obtained from a study of blood T cell repertoires in COVID-19. Measured with immunoSEQ multiplex PCR; TCRdb has only the in-frame clones, and not every one. This table has around 470,000 clones, about 92% appearing once. The study assigned cohorts using participant-reported clinical history. The V end was cut by 6 bases, the J end by 6 bases, with 15 bases between. The germline V gene encodes CDR1 LGHDT and CDR2 YNNKEL (reference sequence). The CDR3 is 13 residues long. The TCR comes from a man younger than 30 who had recovered from COVID-19. The chain combines TRBV3-1 (or the pseudogene TRBV3-2) with TRBJ2-7; D uncertain. Material for sequencing was PBMCs or T cells enriched from blood (not recorded which). For the CDR3, the DNA is TGTGCCAGCAGTCTAGTCCCCTATCCCGAGCAGTACTTC. This gives the protein CASSLVPYPEQYF.